This TCR beta chain was captured by sequencing in a study of T cells in Graves' hyperthyroidism and ophthalmopathy. Overall study: Peripheral blood was drawn at first diagnosis, prior to all treatment. Findings and limits, study-wide: Before onset, ophthalmopathy was predicted by the model a median roughly 6.4 months earlier.

This clonotype has a count of ten or more. What it binds is unknown. Researchers took RNA transcripts and amplified the TCR beta CDR3 regions from them. During a first-round RT-PCR of the TCR CDR3, the HTBI primer set was used. TCRdb recomputed calls from the multiplex PCR reads with MiXCR, one row per CDR3 protein. This sample carries around 370,000 distinct CDR3 sequences, about a fifth of them seen once, and the ten largest clones take 40%. Individuals with ophthalmopathy presented a Clinical Activity Score of at least 3, a NOSPECS grade of at least 4 and a duration under 3 months. A patient was excluded if there was uncontrolled infection, other autoimmune disease, pregnancy or lactation. The source of this sequence is a man aged 18 to 29 with Graves' ophthalmopathy. The specimen sequenced was blood.

CDR3 region: CAISESGGTIHNEQFF. CDR3 DNA sequence: TGTGCCATCAGTGAGTCCGGAGGGACTATTCACAATGAGCAGTTCTTC. V and J are TRBV10-3 and TRBJ2-1; 7 bases align to TRBD2. Germline CDR1 ENHRY, CDR2 SYGVKD. The CDR3 covers 16 residues. V was clipped by 0 bases and J by 5 bases; unmatched bases: 7.